This T cell receptor beta chain comes out of a study of shared clonotypes between healthy human individuals. Study results and caveats: What naive subsets generally showed was a larger estimated richness than memory subsets showed. Generation probability values for non-shared clonotypes were lower than those for clonotypes shared by all four donors.

Clones were sequenced by immunoSEQ multiplex PCR, and TCRdb holds only the in-frame ones, with some missing. The repertoire holds roughly 890,000 clones, with nearly 95% as singletons. As concerns this clone: Antigen specificity is unknown.

Naivety among CD8 cells was defined by CD45RO negativity and positive CCR7 selection, thereby excluding terminally differentiated effector memory CD45RA+ cells. The CDR3 runs to 15 residues. Germline CDR1 reads LNHDA; CDR2 reads SQIVND (reference sequence). The V end lost 4 bases, the J end lost 2 bases, and 15 bases lay between the germline ends. This chain connects TRBV19 to TRBJ2-7; a weak D match, TRBD2 (6 bases). The clonotype was recovered from a young man in good health. Specimen: naive CD8+ T cells sorted from blood. CDR3 in DNA: TGTGCCAGTAGTACCCGGGACTCGGCGACCTACGAGCAGTACTTC. Protein sequence: CASSTRDSATYEQYF.